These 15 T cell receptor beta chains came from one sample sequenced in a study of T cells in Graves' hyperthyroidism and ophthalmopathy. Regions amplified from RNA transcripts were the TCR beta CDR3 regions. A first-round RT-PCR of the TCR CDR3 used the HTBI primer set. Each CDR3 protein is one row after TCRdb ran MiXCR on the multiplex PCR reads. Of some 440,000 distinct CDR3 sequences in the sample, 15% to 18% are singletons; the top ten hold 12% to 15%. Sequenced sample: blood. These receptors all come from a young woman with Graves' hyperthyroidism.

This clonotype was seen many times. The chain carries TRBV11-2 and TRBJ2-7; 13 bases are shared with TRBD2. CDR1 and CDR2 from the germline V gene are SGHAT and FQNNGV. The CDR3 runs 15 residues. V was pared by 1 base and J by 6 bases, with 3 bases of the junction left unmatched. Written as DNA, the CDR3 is TGTGCCAGCAGCTTAGCCTGGACTAGCGGGAGCGAGCAGTACTTC. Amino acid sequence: CASSLAWTSGSEQYF.

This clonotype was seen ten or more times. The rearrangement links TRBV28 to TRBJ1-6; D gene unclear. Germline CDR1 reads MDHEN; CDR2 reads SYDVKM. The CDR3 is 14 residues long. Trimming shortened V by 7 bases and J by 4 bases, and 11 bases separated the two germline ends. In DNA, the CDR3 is TGTGCCAGCAACACCGACACATATAATTCACCCCTCCACTTT. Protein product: CASNTDTYNSPLHF.

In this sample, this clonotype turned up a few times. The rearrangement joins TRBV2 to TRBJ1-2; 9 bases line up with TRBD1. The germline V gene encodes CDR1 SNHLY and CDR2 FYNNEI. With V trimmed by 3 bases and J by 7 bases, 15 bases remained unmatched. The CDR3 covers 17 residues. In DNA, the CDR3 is TGTGCCAGCAGTGACGCGCTAACAGGGGGCTGGTCCGGTGGCTACACCTTC. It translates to CASSDALTGGWSGGYTF.

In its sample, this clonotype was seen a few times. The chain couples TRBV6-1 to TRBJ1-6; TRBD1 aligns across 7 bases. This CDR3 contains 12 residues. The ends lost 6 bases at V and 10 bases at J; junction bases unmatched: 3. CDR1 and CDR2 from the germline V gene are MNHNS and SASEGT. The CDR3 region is CASRTGLSPLHF. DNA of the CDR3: TGTGCCAGCAGGACAGGGCTCTCACCCCTCCACTTT.

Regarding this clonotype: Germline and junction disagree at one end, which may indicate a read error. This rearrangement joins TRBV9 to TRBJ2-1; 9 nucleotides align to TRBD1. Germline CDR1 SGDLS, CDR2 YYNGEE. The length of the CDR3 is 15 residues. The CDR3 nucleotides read TGTGTCAGCAGCGTAGGTGGGACAGGGTACAATGAGCAGTTCTTC. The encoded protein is CVSSVGGTGYNEQFF.

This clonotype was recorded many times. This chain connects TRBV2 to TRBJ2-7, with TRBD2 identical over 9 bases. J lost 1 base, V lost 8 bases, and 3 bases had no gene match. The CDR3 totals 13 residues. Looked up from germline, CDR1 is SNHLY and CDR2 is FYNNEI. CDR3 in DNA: TGTGCCAGCTCGGGACTAGCTTCCTACGAGCAGTACTTC. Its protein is CASSGLASYEQYF.

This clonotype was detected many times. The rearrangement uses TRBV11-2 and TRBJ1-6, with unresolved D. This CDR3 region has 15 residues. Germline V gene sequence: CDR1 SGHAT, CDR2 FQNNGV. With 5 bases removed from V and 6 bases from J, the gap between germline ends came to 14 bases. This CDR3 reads CASSQGGTINSPLHF. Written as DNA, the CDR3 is TGTGCCAGCAGCCAAGGAGGAACCATTAATTCACCCCTCCACTTT.

CDR3 in DNA: TGTGCCAGCAGGGAACAGGGGATGGGTACCGGGGAGCTGTTTTTT. Amino acid sequence: CASREQGMGTGELFF. The V gene is TRBV6-1, the J gene TRBJ2-2; 7 nucleotides line up with TRBD1. CDR3 length: 15 amino acids. CDR1 and CDR2 from the germline V gene are MNHNS and SASEGT. J was trimmed by 5 bases and V by 6 bases; bases with no gene match: 9.

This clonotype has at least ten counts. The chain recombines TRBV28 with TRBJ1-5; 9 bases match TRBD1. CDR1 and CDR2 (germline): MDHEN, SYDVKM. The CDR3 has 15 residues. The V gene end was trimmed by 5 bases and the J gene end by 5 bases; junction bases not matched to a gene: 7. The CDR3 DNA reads TGTGCCAGCAGTCTGGGACAGGGCCTTCATCAGCCCCAGCATTTT. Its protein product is CASSLGQGLHQPQHF.

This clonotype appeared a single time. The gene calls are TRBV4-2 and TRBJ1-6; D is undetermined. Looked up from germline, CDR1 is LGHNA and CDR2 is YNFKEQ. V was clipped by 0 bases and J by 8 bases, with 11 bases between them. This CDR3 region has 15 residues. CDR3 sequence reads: CASSQDLWGYSPLHF. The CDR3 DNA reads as TGTGCCAGCAGCCAAGATCTATGGGGTTATTCACCCCTCCACTTT.

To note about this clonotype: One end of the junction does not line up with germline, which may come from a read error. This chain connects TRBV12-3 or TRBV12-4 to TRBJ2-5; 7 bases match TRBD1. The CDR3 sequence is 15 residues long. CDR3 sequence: CATSDKGGAQETQYF. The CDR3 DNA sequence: TGTGCCACCAGTGATAAAGGGGGCGCACAAGAGACCCAGTACTTC.

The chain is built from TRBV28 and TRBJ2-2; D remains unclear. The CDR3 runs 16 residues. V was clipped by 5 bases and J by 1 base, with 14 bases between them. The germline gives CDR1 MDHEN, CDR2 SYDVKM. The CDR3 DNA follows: TGTGCCAGCAGTAAACAAAAAGCCCTGAACACCGGGGAGCTGTTTTTT. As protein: CASSKQKALNTGELFF.

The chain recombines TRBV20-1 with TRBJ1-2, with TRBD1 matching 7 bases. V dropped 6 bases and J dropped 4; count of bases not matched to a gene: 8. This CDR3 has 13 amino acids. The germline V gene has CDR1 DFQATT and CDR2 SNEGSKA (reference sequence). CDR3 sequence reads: CSARRGDGYGYTF. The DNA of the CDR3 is TGCAGTGCGCGCAGGGGGGACGGCTATGGCTACACCTTC.

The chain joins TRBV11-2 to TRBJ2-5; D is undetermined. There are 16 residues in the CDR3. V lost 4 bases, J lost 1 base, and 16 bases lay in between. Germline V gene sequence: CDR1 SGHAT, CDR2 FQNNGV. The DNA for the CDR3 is TGTGCCAGCAGCTGGTGGCTGACTCGGACCCAAGAGACCCAGTACTTC. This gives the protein CASSWWLTRTQETQYF.

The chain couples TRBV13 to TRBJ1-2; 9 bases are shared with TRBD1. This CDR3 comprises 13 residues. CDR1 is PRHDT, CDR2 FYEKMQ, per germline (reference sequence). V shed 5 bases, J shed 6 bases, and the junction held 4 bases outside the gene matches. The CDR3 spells CASSIQGAHGYTF. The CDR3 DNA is TGTGCCAGCAGCATACAGGGGGCGCATGGCTACACCTTC. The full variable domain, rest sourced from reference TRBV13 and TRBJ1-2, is AAGVIQSPRHLIKEKRETATLKCYPIPRHDTVYWYQQGPGQDPQFLISFYEKMQSDKGSIPDRFSAQQFSDYHSELNMSSLELGDSALYFCASSIQGAHGYTFGSGTRLTVV.